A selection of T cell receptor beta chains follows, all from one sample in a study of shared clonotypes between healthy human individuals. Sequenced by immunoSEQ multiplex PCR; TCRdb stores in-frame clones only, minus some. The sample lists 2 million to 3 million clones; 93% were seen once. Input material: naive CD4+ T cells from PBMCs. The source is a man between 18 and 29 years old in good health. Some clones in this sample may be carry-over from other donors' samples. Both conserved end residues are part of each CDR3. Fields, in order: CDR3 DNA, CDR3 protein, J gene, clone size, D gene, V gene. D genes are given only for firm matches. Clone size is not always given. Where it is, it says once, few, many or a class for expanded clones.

TGTGCCAGTAGTATGTGGGGGCAGCCCCAGCATTTT | CASSMWGQPQHF | TRBJ1-5 | . | . | TRBV19
TGTGCCAGCAGCTTATATGGGTGGGCGGGCACCACCTTC | CASSLYGWAGTTF | TRBJ1-2 | . | . | TRBV7-3
TGTGCCAGCAGCTTACGGCGGCAGGGTGGCGAGCAGTACTTC | CASSLRRQGGEQYF | TRBJ2-7 | . | . | TRBV6-5
TGTGCCAGCAGCTTTTTCAGGAACACTGAAGCTTTCTTT | CASSFFRNTEAFF | TRBJ1-1 | . | . | TRBV11-3
TGTGCCAGCAGCTTGGCCGGGACTGGTATCTACGAGCAGTACTTC | CASSLAGTGIYEQYF | TRBJ2-7 | . | . | TRBV5-4
TGTGCCAGCAGCGTAGGCAGGGGCAATCAGCCCCAGCATTTT | CASSVGRGNQPQHF | TRBJ1-5 | . | . | TRBV9
TGTGCCAGCACCATAGGTGGGACTCCGTCCTACAATGAGCAGTTCTTC | CASTIGGTPSYNEQFF | TRBJ2-1 | . | . | TRBV7-3
TGTGCCAGCAGCCCCCAGGCGGGGCCCTACTACGAGCAGTACTTC | CASSPQAGPYYEQYF | TRBJ2-7 | . | . | TRBV6-5
TGTGCCAGCAGCCCCCGGACAGGCATCCAAGAGACCCAGTACTTC | CASSPRTGIQETQYF | TRBJ2-5 | . | TRBD1 | TRBV7-9
TGTGCCAGCTCACCACTGGTTGCTGAAGCTTTCTTT | CASSPLVAEAFF | TRBJ1-1 | . | . | TRBV18
TGTGCCATCAGTGTTGGACTAGCGGGAGTTGAGACCCAGTACTTC | CAISVGLAGVETQYF | TRBJ2-5 | . | TRBD2 | TRBV10-3
TGTGCCAGCAGCGTGAGGGACCTTGACTATGGCTACACCTTC | CASSVRDLDYGYTF | TRBJ1-2 | . | . | TRBV9
TGTGCCAGCAGTGAAGTAGGACAGCCCCAGCATTTT | CASSEVGQPQHF | TRBJ1-5 | . | . | TRBV2
TGTGCCAGCAGCCAAGATGGGGGAGGGGAAACCGGGGAGCTGTTTTTT | CASSQDGGGETGELFF | TRBJ2-2 | . | TRBD2 | TRBV4-2
TGCGCCAGCAGCCGACAGGGCCAACCTTATAATTCACCCCTCCACTTT | CASSRQGQPYNSPLHF | TRBJ1-6 | . | TRBD1 | TRBV4-1
TGTGCCAGCAGCCCTCGGGGCCTAGCGGGAGCCTCGAGCACAGATACGCAGTATTTT | CASSPRGLAGASSTDTQYF | TRBJ2-3 | . | TRBD2 | TRBV5-4
TGTGCCAGCAGCTTGTCAGGGGGTACAGATACGCAGTATTTT | CASSLSGGTDTQYF | TRBJ2-3 | . | TRBD1 | TRBV5-4
TGTGCCAGCAGCTCCCTGGCCCCTCAGGGATACAATGAGCAGTTCTTC | CASSSLAPQGYNEQFF | TRBJ2-1 | . | . | TRBV11-2
TGCGCCAGCAGCTCAACCGGTGAAGAGACCCAGTACTTC | CASSSTGEETQYF | TRBJ2-5 | . | . | TRBV5-1
TGTGCCAGCAGGGACGGGACAAATTCCGATCAGCCCCAGCATTTT | CASRDGTNSDQPQHF | TRBJ1-5 | . | . | TRBV6-5
TGTGCCAGCAGCTTAGGACCCGCACTGATTTCCTACGAGCAGTACTTC | CASSLGPALISYEQYF | TRBJ2-7 | . | . | TRBV7-6
TGTGCCAGCAGCGGACTAGGCTATTACAATGAGCAGTTCTTC | CASSGLGYYNEQFF | TRBJ2-1 | once | TRBD2 | TRBV28
TGTGCCAGCAGCCGGGGTAGGGGGAGTAGTAACTATGGCTACACCTTC | CASSRGRGSSNYGYTF | TRBJ1-2 | . | . | TRBV7-2
TGTGCCAGCAGCTTGGGGCTAGGGCAGTATTTT | CASSLGLGQYF | TRBJ2-3 | . | . | TRBV7-3
TGTGCCAGCACCGGGACACATATCGGTGGCTACACCTTC | CASTGTHIGGYTF | TRBJ1-2 | few | . | TRBV2
TGTGCCAGCAGGGGGACAGGGGAGGAAGAGACCCAGTACTTC | CASRGTGEEETQYF | TRBJ2-5 | once | TRBD1 | TRBV27
TGTGCCTGGAGTGTGGGGAGGGGCCGAGAGACCCAGTACTTC | CAWSVGRGRETQYF | TRBJ2-5 | . | TRBD2 | TRBV30